Below, 20 T cell receptor beta chains from the same sample are listed, as sequenced in a study of cytomegalovirus exposure and HLA in healthy donors. The PCR was carried out with 60 Vbeta primers and 13 Jbeta primers. Assay used: immunoSEQ multiplex PCR; TCRdb lists only in-frame clones, some missing. The listing records tens of thousands of clones. Source material: PBMCs. The source of these receptors is a man aged 50-59 years in good health and CMV-seropositive.

The rearrangement uses TRBV7-2 and TRBJ2-5; TRBD2 matches 10 bases. The end of the DNA aligns better with TRBJ2-7, so the J call may be wrong. The CDR3 consists of 14 residues. Germline V CDR1 and CDR2: SGHTA, FQGNSA. CDR3 region: CASSALAGVYEQYF. CDR3 in DNA: TGTGCCAGCAGCGCGCTAGCGGGGGTCTACGAGCAGTACTTC.

J is TRBJ2-3 and V is TRBV30; 9 nucleotides align to TRBD2. Germline CDR1 is GTSNPN and CDR2 is SVGIG (reference sequence). The V and J ends lost 0 bases and 6 bases, in that order; junction bases with no gene match: 7. The CDR3 contains 15 residues. The CDR3 nucleotides are TGTGCCTGGAGTGTAGGGTCTAGCGGGACGGATACGCAGTATTTT. Translating it yields CAWSVGSSGTDTQYF.

This rearrangement joins TRBV5-1 to TRBJ2-1, with 9 positions matching TRBD1. CDR3 length: 16 residues. Germline V gene lookup returns CDR1 SGHRS and CDR2 YFSETQ. J lost 12 bases, V lost 1 base, and 14 bases had no gene match. The CDR3 is CASSLFAGQGVLAQFF. CDR3 nucleotides: TGCGCCAGCAGCTTGTTTGCGGGACAGGGAGTGTTGGCGCAGTTCTTC.

V gene TRBV6-1 combines with J gene TRBJ2-5; 8 positions match TRBD1. CDR1 is MNHNS and CDR2 is SASEGT in the germline V gene. V was pared by 1 base and J by 4 bases, with 5 bases of the junction left unmatched. The CDR3 extends over 15 amino acids. DNA of the CDR3: TGTGCCAGCAGTGAAGGCAGGGGGCAAGCAGAGACCCAGTACTTC. It encodes CASSEGRGQAETQYF.

The chain is built from TRBV6-1 and TRBJ2-3, with D maybe TRBD1 (6 bases). The germline CDR1 and CDR2 sequences are MNHNS and SASEGT. Between the trimmed V and J ends, which lost 4 bases and 4 bases, there was a span of 6 bases. The CDR3 runs to 12 residues. The CDR3: CASSGTADTQYF. In DNA, the CDR3 is TGTGCCAGCAGTGGGACAGCAGATACGCAGTATTTT.

The CDR3 DNA reads as TGTGCCAGCAGCTTGGCCCGGGAGGGAGTATACAATGAGCAGTTCTTC. Translation gives CASSLAREGVYNEQFF. The chain uses TRBV5-4 and TRBJ2-1; TRBD2 matches 8 bases. Losses at the gene ends were 0 bases for V and 4 bases for J; bases not matched to a gene: 6. The CDR3 sequence is 16 residues long. Looked up from germline, CDR1 is SGHNT and CDR2 is YYREEE (reference sequence).

The chain links TRBV10-3 to TRBJ1-2; weak D call: TRBD1 (5 bases). The V end was cut by 0 bases, the J end by 6 bases, with 8 bases between. The CDR3 has 13 residues. CDR1 ENHRY and CDR2 SYGVKD come from the germline V gene. Here the CDR3 DNA reads TGTGCCATCAGTGAGTCCAGGGTCCATGGCTACACCTTC. This gives the protein CAISESRVHGYTF.

V is TRBV30 and J is TRBJ2-7; 9 positions match TRBD1. This CDR3 comprises 12 residues. Germline V CDR1 and CDR2: GTSNPN, SVGIG (reference sequence). V lost 7 bases, J lost 8 bases, and 9 bases stayed unmatched. The CDR3 region is CALSRDREQQYV. DNA of the CDR3: TGTGCCTTGTCCCGGGACAGGGAACAGCAGTACGTC.

V usage is TRBV2 and J usage is TRBJ2-7; tentative D call: TRBD2 (5 bases). Trimming left V 8 bases short and J 3 bases short, with 14 bases between. CDR1 and CDR2 from the germline V gene are SNHLY and FYNNEI. The CDR3 runs 13 residues. CDR3 in amino acids: CASGSSVGYEQYV. The DNA for the CDR3 is TGTGCCAGCGGTAGTAGCGTCGGCTACGAGCAGTACGTC.

The J gene is TRBJ2-2, the V gene TRBV18; no definite D call. The length of the CDR3 is 16 residues. CDR1 and CDR2 from the germline V gene are KGHSH and LQKENI. V lost 2 bases to trimming and J lost 1 base, with 11 bases between them. This CDR3 is CASSPSLEWNTGELFF. CDR3 DNA: TGTGCCAGCTCACCATCTCTAGAGTGGAACACCGGGGAGCTGTTTTTT.

V usage is TRBV7-9 and J usage is TRBJ1-2; D is possibly TRBD1 (6 bases). V gave up 7 bases and J gave up 2 bases, with 14 bases separating them. Germline assignment: CDR1 SEHNR and CDR2 FQNEAQ (reference sequence). The CDR3 has 14 amino acids. The CDR3 region is CASTLGGGNYGYTF. The CDR3 DNA reads as TGTGCCAGCACCCTAGGGGGGGGGAACTATGGCTACACCTTC. The complete variable domain, with remaining parts taken from reference TRBV7-9 and TRBJ1-2, reads DTGVSQNPRHKITKRGQNVTFRCDPISEHNRLYWYRQTLGQGPEFLTYFQNEAQLEKSRLLSDRFSAERPKGSFSTLEIQRTEQGDSAMYLCASTLGGGNYGYTFGSGTRLTVV.

The chain has TRBV6-1 and TRBJ2-5, with 8 bases lining up with TRBD2. Losses at the gene ends were 6 bases for V and 5 bases for J; bases not matched to a gene: 5. CDR1 and CDR2 from the germline V gene are MNHNS and SASEGT. This CDR3 has 13 residues. The CDR3 region is CASRLAEQETQYF. The CDR3 nucleotides read TGTGCCAGCAGACTAGCGGAGCAGGAGACCCAGTACTTC.

This rearrangement joins TRBV6-1 to TRBJ1-4; 7 bases match TRBD1. The CDR3 is 15 amino acids. From germline, CDR1 is MNHNS and CDR2 SASEGT. With 4 bases clipped from V and 10 bases from J, the junction kept 12 bases outside the gene matches. CDR3 residues: CASSVQGNGQVKLFF. CDR3 nucleotide sequence: TGTGCCAGCAGTGTACAGGGGAATGGGCAAGTAAAACTGTTTTTT.

J is TRBJ2-7 and V is TRBV2, with 11 bases identical to TRBD1. Germline lookup yields CDR1 SNHLY and CDR2 FYNNEI. This CDR3 comprises 17 residues. J was trimmed by 2 bases and V by 11 bases; bases with no gene match: 17. The CDR3 region is CAARMWTGGRWAYEQYV. CDR3 in DNA: TGTGCCGCCCGAATGTGGACAGGGGGCAGGTGGGCCTACGAGCAGTACGTC.

The chain uses TRBV30 and TRBJ1-2; 8 bases map to TRBD1. Trimming took 1 base from V and 5 from J; bases not matched to a gene: 15. This CDR3 region has 17 residues. The germline V gene has CDR1 GTSNPN and CDR2 SVGIG (reference sequence). CDR3 in DNA: TGTGCCTGGAGTGGACAGGGGACGGAGATTATTAGTTATGGCTACACCTTC. Its protein is CAWSGQGTEIISYGYTF.

This chain links TRBV7-2 with TRBJ2-5; 11 bases are shared with TRBD2. This CDR3 has 16 residues. The V and J ends lost 6 bases and 1 base, in that order; junction bases with no gene match: 7. Germline V gene lookup returns CDR1 SGHTA and CDR2 FQGNSA. CDR3: CASRLGLAGGQETQYF. CDR3 bases: TGTGCCAGCAGGCTTGGTCTAGCGGGAGGCCAAGAGACCCAGTACTTC.

This chain uses TRBV6-6 with TRBJ1-1; TRBD1 matches 9 bases. Germline values: CDR1 MNHNY, CDR2 SVGAGI (reference sequence). The CDR3 extends over 15 amino acids. The V segment lost 5 bases and the J segment 1 base; nucleotides outside the gene matches: 5. The DNA of the CDR3 is TGTGCCAGCAGTCACCTGGGACAGGGGAACACTGAAGCTTTCTTT. Its protein product is CASSHLGQGNTEAFF.

The V and J genes are TRBV7-9 and TRBJ2-1; 8 bases align to TRBD1. Germline CDR1 reads SEHNR; CDR2 reads FQNEAQ (reference sequence). The CDR3 covers 15 residues. V shed 2 bases and J 8 bases; nucleotides not matched to a gene: 8. CDR3 amino acids: CASSLIPDRGDEQFF. The CDR3 bases are TGTGCCAGCAGCTTAATACCCGACAGGGGTGATGAGCAGTTCTTC.

This chain uses TRBV18 with TRBJ1-3, with D tentatively TRBD1 (5 bases). CDR3 length equals 15 residues. Germline CDR1 is KGHSH and CDR2 is LQKENI. The V end lost 4 bases, the J end lost 0 bases, and 10 bases lay between the germline ends. CDR3 nucleotide sequence: TGTGCCAGCTCACTACAGGTCCGCTCTGGAAACACCATATATTTT. Protein: CASSLQVRSGNTIYF.

The chain employs TRBV11-2 and TRBJ2-1, with D perhaps TRBD2 (6 bases). The CDR3 sequence is 14 residues long. Germline V CDR1 and CDR2: SGHAT, FQNNGV. V lost 3 bases and J 4 bases, leaving 10 bases between the germline ends. The CDR3 region has the DNA TGTGCCAGCAGCTTGGGAGGACTATACAATGAGCAGTTCTTC. This gives the protein CASSLGGLYNEQFF.